The T cell receptor beta chain under discussion was sequenced for a study of blood T cell repertoires in COVID-19 (dated by TCRdb to 2018 to 2021). Study-level background: Samples from collaborators originated in the United States, Italy and Spain and spanned both the acute and convalescent phases of COVID-19. Where available, HLA class I and class II types were obtained from metadata supplied by the sample provider rather than from assay-based typing. The material from the prospective study consisted of cDNA or gDNA derived from T cells, B-cell-depleted T cells, or PBMCs. The dataset comprised deeply sampled blood TCRbeta repertoires from subjects exposed to, actively infected with, or recovered from COVID-19. Nearly every sample came with metadata listing a de-identified subject ID, COVID-19 status, age in years and sex. The samples were drawn from the first 160 participants of the ongoing ImmuneRACE study and from roughly 1,300 subjects provided by 6 global collaborators. The repertoires were released in a freely available public database intended as a resource for research on the immune response to SARS-CoV-2.

A word on this clone: This clone's antigen is unknown. Per-base qualities were not stored, and no clone one base away is much larger.

V is reduced by 4 bases and J by 0 bases, leaving a spacing of 15 bases between them. From the germline V gene, CDR1 is MDHEN and CDR2 is SYDVKM. CDR3 length: 16 amino acids, cysteine to phenylalanine. Solely the CDR3 DNA is kept, with 48 bases framed from the first base. Study-wide conclusions, independent of this receptor: How much clinical and demographic metadata was included differed by source and by participant, and the metadata was provided uncurated.

The immunoSEQ Assay, a bias-controlled multiplex PCR, was used to amplify TCRbeta CDR3 regions from genomic DNA. In the authors' own workflow: Nucleated cell counts per sample were estimated from amplification of reference gene primers within the assay. Sequence reads were collapsed and filtered to measure the absolute abundance of every unique TCRbeta CDR3 rearrangement. For each sample, productive Simpson clonality was calculated by taking the square root of Simpson's diversity index across productive rearrangements. TCRdb holds this immuneACCESS table with in-frame rearrangements only. Some clones are missing; in checked studies, unresolved V genes explain under half, and the rest has no known cause. The V and J calls and clone size are taken from that table; D and trimming were inferred from the DNA. For this sample the table gives 250,000 to 400,000 clones, of which 85% were detected only once. The ten top clones hold 1.5% to 2% of the sample.

Enrolling through a virtual design, the prospective study's participants ranged in age from roughly 18 to 100 years and lived across 24 United States geographic areas. In the prospective study, cohorts were assigned on the basis of participant-reported clinical history obtained from a screening survey and a study questionnaire. Exposed participants had been in contact, within 2 weeks of entering the study, with a person who had a PCR-confirmed or clinician-diagnosed case of COVID-19. Each participant in the prospective study had whole blood, serum and a nasopharyngeal or oropharyngeal swab collected by mobile phlebotomists. Additional blood draws and questionnaires over a 2-month period could optionally be provided by prospective study participants. Before DNA extraction, prospective study blood samples were shipped either frozen or at room temperature.

Sequencing was done on a sample of PBMCs or T cells enriched from blood (not recorded which). The receptor comes from a woman aged 30 to 39 who had been exposed to COVID-19. Here the chain combines TRBV28 and TRBJ1-1, with the D gene uncertain. The CDR3 loop reads CASSSAGRWVNTEAFF. In nucleotides, the sequence is TGTGCCAGCAGTTCCGCGGGGAGGTGGGTGAACACTGAAGCTTTCTTT. Joined to the reference TRBV28 and TRBJ1-1 proteins, this CDR3 gives the full variable domain: DVKVTQSSRYLVKRTGEKVFLECVQDMDHENMFWYRQDPGLGLRLIYFSYDVKMKEKGDIPEGYSVSREKKERFSLILESASTNQTSMYLCASSSAGRWVNTEAFFGQGTRLTVV.